This T cell receptor beta chain is drawn from a study of Tregs in tolerant kidney transplant recipients. V was clipped by 8 bases and J by 2 bases, with 10 bases between them. There are 12 residues in the CDR3. Germline CDR1 and CDR2: SGHDN and FVKESK. Mixed chimerism was transient after nonmyeloablative marrow transplants from related graft donors. Profiling relied on immunoSEQ multiplex PCR, and the TCRdb table lists in-frame clones only, not all of them. The data contain fewer than 95,000 clones, over 85% of them singletons. The sequenced sample was CD4+ T cells from blood (PBMCs), obtained 12 months after the transplant. The origin of this receptor is a human patient who received a combined kidney and bone marrow transplant. Some T cells may have originated in the graft donor. V is TRBV14 and J is TRBJ2-7; D is possibly TRBD1 (6 bases). CDR3 residues: CASGQIAYEQYF. CDR3 bases: TGTGCCAGCGGACAGATCGCCTACGAGCAGTACTTC. The full variable domain, rest sourced from reference TRBV14 and TRBJ2-7, is EAGVTQFPSHSVIEKGQTVTLRCDPISGHDNLYWYRRVMGKEIKFLLHFVKESKQDESGMPNNRFLAERTGGTYSTLKVQPAELEDSGVYFCASGQIAYEQYFGPGTRLTVT.